The 18 T cell receptor beta chains listed next were all sequenced from one sample in a study of PD-1 blockade in mismatch repair-deficient tumors (dated by TCRdb to the late 2010s). Library preparation used the immunoSEQ multiplex PCR assay. As stored in TCRdb, this immuneACCESS dataset retains in-frame rearrangements with V and J assigned. A fraction of the clones does not appear; measured against another copy, unresolved V genes explain less than half of the discrepancy, and the remainder lacks a known reason. Across this sample there are some 130,000 clones, with about 90% seen only once. The top ten constitute about an eighth of the sample. The sequencing here drew on peripheral blood, taken roughly 67 weeks after starting pembrolizumab. The receptors originated from an adult with mismatch repair-deficient cancer.

This clone was counted a few times. The gene calls are TRBV18 and TRBJ2-7, with 11 nucleotides matching TRBD1. V was clipped by 2 bases and J by 3 bases; unmatched bases: 3. The germline V gene encodes CDR1 KGHSH and CDR2 LQKENI. The length of the CDR3 is 15 residues. DNA of the CDR3: TGTGCCAGCTCACCAAAGGACAGGGGGCTCTACGAGCAGTACTTC. It specifies CASSPKDRGLYEQYF.

As concerns this clone: Compared with germline, one end of the junction differs, possibly owing to a read error. The chain couples TRBV13 to TRBJ2-3; 9 nucleotides line up with TRBD2. Looked up from germline, CDR1 is PRHDT and CDR2 is FYEKMQ (reference sequence). The length of the CDR3 is 17 residues. CDR3 sequence reads: CASSLADAGGPVDTQYF. The CDR3 coding sequence is TGTGCCAGCAGTTTAGCTGATGCGGGAGGGCCCGTAGATACGCAGTATTTT.

This chain uses TRBV5-6 with TRBJ2-1; 15 bases fit TRBD2. The CDR3 loop spans 16 amino acids. J was trimmed by 10 bases and V by 4 bases; bases with no gene match: 9. Germline assignment: CDR1 SGHDT and CDR2 YYEEEE. CDR3 coding DNA: TGTGCCAGCAGCAGGCGAGGGACTAGCGGGAGGAGCGAGCAGTTCTTC. It is translated as CASSRRGTSGRSEQFF.

The chain carries TRBV7-9 and TRBJ2-3; possible D gene TRBD2, 6 bases. Germline values: CDR1 SEHNR, CDR2 FQNEAQ (reference sequence). The CDR3 runs to 14 residues. V was shortened by 4 bases and J by 2 bases, with 10 bases between the two germline ends. The chain's CDR3 is CASSWGEATDTQYF. The CDR3 region has the DNA TGTGCCAGCAGCTGGGGGGAAGCCACAGATACGCAGTATTTT.

The V call is TRBV29-1, the J call TRBJ2-1; 7 positions match TRBD2. The CDR3 is made up of 14 amino acids. Germline trimming cut 3 bases from V and 1 base from J; bases unmatched to any gene: 3. Germline V CDR1 and CDR2: SQVTM, ANQGSEA. The CDR3 protein is CSVDREGSYNEQFF. The CDR3 coding sequence is TGCAGCGTTGACAGGGAGGGTTCCTACAATGAGCAGTTCTTC.

The J gene is TRBJ2-4, the V gene TRBV9, with D tentatively TRBD2 (6 bases). Per the germline V gene, CDR1 is SGDLS and CDR2 is YYNGEE. The CDR3 covers 17 residues. Trimming removed 1 base at V and 0 bases at J, with 14 bases between. Here the CDR3 DNA reads TGTGCCAGCAGCGTATTCCCATCGGGGGTAGCCAAAAACATTCAGTACTTC. It codes for CASSVFPSGVAKNIQYF. The full variable domain, in which reference TRBV9 and TRBJ2-4 provide the parts outside the CDR3, is DSGVTQTPKHLITATGQRVTLRCSPRSGDLSVYWYQQSLDQGLQFLIQYYNGEERAKGNILERFSAQQFPDLHSELNLSSLELGDSALYFCASSVFPSGVAKNIQYFGAGTRLSVL.

The V and J genes are TRBV29-1 and TRBJ2-5; 16 bases line up with TRBD2. The length of the CDR3 is 14 residues. Germline values: CDR1 SQVTM, CDR2 ANQGSEA. V shed 6 bases, J shed 2 bases, and the junction held 0 bases outside the gene matches. The CDR3 sequence is CSVGLAGGQETQYF. In DNA, the CDR3 is TGCAGCGTGGGACTAGCGGGAGGGCAAGAGACCCAGTACTTC.

This chain uses TRBV7-2 with TRBJ2-1; 10 nucleotides align to TRBD1. V was pared by 5 bases and J by 8 bases, with 9 bases of the junction left unmatched. Germline lookup yields CDR1 SGHTA and CDR2 FQGNSA. The CDR3 is 15 residues long. The chain's CDR3 is CASSTTGDRGHEQFF. The DNA for the CDR3 is TGTGCCAGCAGCACCACGGGGGACAGGGGACATGAGCAGTTCTTC.

The rearrangement joins TRBV6-5 to TRBJ2-2; TRBD1 matches at 9 bases. Germline V gene sequence: CDR1 MNHEY, CDR2 SVGAGI. This CDR3 is 15 amino acids long. After removal of 2 bases from V and 4 bases from J, the junction contained 2 bases not matched to a gene. The CDR3 protein is CASSYGTGFTGELFF. CDR3 bases: TGTGCCAGCAGTTACGGGACAGGGTTCACCGGGGAGCTGTTTTTT.

The rearrangement links TRBV4-2 to TRBJ2-5; 7 positions match TRBD1. The germline gives CDR1 LGHNA, CDR2 YNFKEQ. The CDR3 loop spans 13 amino acids. V trimming: 4 bases; J trimming: 4 bases; junction bases outside the gene matches: 3. The CDR3 DNA is TGTGCCAGCAGCCCCCCAGGGGGAGAGACCCAGTACTTC. Residues: CASSPPGGETQYF.

The chain has TRBV2 and TRBJ2-1; 7 positions agree with TRBD1. Germline loops: CDR1 SNHLY, CDR2 FYNNEI. The CDR3 runs to 13 residues. V gave up 6 bases and J gave up 3 bases; unmatched junction bases: 2. The CDR3: CASRQGDYNEQFF. The CDR3 coding sequence is TGTGCCAGCAGGCAGGGGGACTACAATGAGCAGTTCTTC.

The CDR3 coding sequence is TGTGCCAGCAGCTTATCCAGGGCGCTAGGGGCTGAAGCTTTCTTT. This sequence encodes CASSLSRALGAEAFF. The chain links TRBV7-9 to TRBJ1-1; possible D gene TRBD1, 5 bases. The germline V gene has CDR1 SEHNR and CDR2 FQNEAQ (reference sequence). Deletions cut 2 bases from V and 6 bases from J, with 16 bases between. The CDR3 covers 15 residues.

The CDR3 nucleotides read TGTGCCAGCAGTGTAGTACTAGGCGCAGCTCAAGAGACCCAGTACTTC. Its protein is CASSVVLGAAQETQYF. The V and J genes are TRBV6-1 and TRBJ2-5; TRBD2 is a possible D gene (5 bases). V was trimmed by 4 bases and J by 2 bases, leaving 17 bases between them. The CDR3 length is 16 residues. Germline loops: CDR1 MNHNS, CDR2 SASEGT.

This chain connects TRBV10-3 to TRBJ1-1; 7 positions match TRBD1. V was clipped by 11 bases and J by 0 bases; unmatched bases: 15. Germline V gene sequence: CDR1 ENHRY, CDR2 SYGVKD. The CDR3 has 16 residues. CDR3 loop: CAAGSGAGGMNTEAFF. CDR3 in DNA: TGTGCCGCGGGCTCCGGGGCAGGGGGTATGAACACTGAAGCTTTCTTT.

The chain is built from TRBV9 and TRBJ1-3; weak D call: TRBD1 (5 bases). Germline V CDR1 and CDR2: SGDLS, YYNGEE. The ends were cut back, 0 bases at V and 1 base at J, with 11 bases in the middle. The CDR3 is 16 residues long. The CDR3 spells CASSVDLGPSGNTIYF. The CDR3 nucleotides are TGTGCCAGCAGCGTAGATCTGGGGCCATCTGGAAACACCATATATTTT.

The chain employs TRBV5-6 and TRBJ2-5, with a weak D call TRBD2 (6 bases). The length of the CDR3 is 14 residues. V dropped 5 bases and J dropped 4 bases, with 15 bases sitting between them. The V gene's germline CDR1 is SGHDT and CDR2 YYEEEE. The DNA for the CDR3 is TGTGCCAGCAGTTCTTGGGGGGATCGAGAGACCCAGTACTTC. It is translated as CASSSWGDRETQYF.

The CDR3 sequence: CASSPPRSGQPTGELFF. The DNA for the CDR3 is TGCGCCAGCAGCCCCCCCCGGTCGGGACAGCCCACCGGGGAGCTGTTTTTT. V gene TRBV5-1 combines with J gene TRBJ2-2, with 7 nucleotides matching TRBD1. V was clipped by 4 bases and J by 4 bases; unmatched bases: 13. Germline loops: CDR1 SGHRS, CDR2 YFSETQ. The CDR3 totals 17 residues. The variable domain in full, completed from reference TRBV5-1 and TRBJ2-2, reads KAGVTQTPRYLIKTRGQQVTLSCSPISGHRSVSWYQQTPGQGLQFLFEYFSETQRNKGNFPGRFSGRQFSNSRSEMNVSTLELGDSALYLCASSPPRSGQPTGELFFGEGSRLTVL.

The V gene is TRBV5-1, the J gene TRBJ2-3; a possible D gene is TRBD1 (6 bases). Germline values: CDR1 SGHRS, CDR2 YFSETQ. There are 15 residues in the CDR3. The V end was cut by 0 bases, the J end by 0 bases, with 8 bases between. CDR3 DNA: TGCGCCAGCAGCTTGGGGACAGCTAGCACAGATACGCAGTATTTT. It codes for CASSLGTASTDTQYF.